The rows below give T cell receptor beta chains drawn from one sample of a study of CD8+CD57+ T cells in acquired aplastic anemia. A single record per CDR3 protein comes from TCRdb applying MiXCR to the reads. The sample records 250,000 to 300,000 distinct CDR3 sequences, 55% to 65% being singletons. The sequenced material came from sorted CD4+, CD8+, or CD8+CD57+ T cells (not recorded which) from PBMCs. The receptors were sampled from a human donor with severe aplastic anemia or a healthy control (not recorded which). Both conserved end residues are part of each CDR3. The order of the fields is D gene, clone size, J gene, V gene, CDR3 DNA, CDR3 protein. The D gene is left open where the match is weak. Clone sizes are given selectively: once, few, many, or a class where the clone is expanded.

D gene: .; clone size: once; J gene: TRBJ2-1; V gene: TRBV4-1; CDR3 DNA: TGCGCCAGCAGGCCCACGGGGTTCGGCAATGAGCAGTTCTTC; CDR3 protein: CASRPTGFGNEQFF
D gene: .; clone size: many; J gene: TRBJ1-1; V gene: TRBV28; CDR3 DNA: TGTGCCAGCATGAGCGGGGAAGCTTTCTTT; CDR3 protein: CASMSGEAFF
D gene: .; clone size: many; J gene: TRBJ1-1; V gene: TRBV20-1; CDR3 DNA: TGCAGTGTCTCCTTGGGGTTACTGAACACTGAAGCTTTCTTT; CDR3 protein: CSVSLGLLNTEAFF
D gene: .; clone size: many; J gene: TRBJ2-7; V gene: TRBV12-3/TRBV12-4; CDR3 DNA: TGTGCCAGCAGTTTAGAATCGGGACCTTACGAGCAGTACTTC; CDR3 protein: CASSLESGPYEQYF
D gene: .; clone size: .; J gene: TRBJ2-1; V gene: TRBV7-8; CDR3 DNA: TGTGCCAGCAGCTTAGCGGACGGGGCATACAATGAGCAGTTCTTC; CDR3 protein: CASSLADGAYNEQFF
D gene: TRBD2; clone size: few; J gene: TRBJ2-1; V gene: TRBV20-1; CDR3 DNA: TGCAGTGCTAGTTTTAGCGGGAATGAGCAGTTCTTC; CDR3 protein: CSASFSGNEQFF
D gene: TRBD2; clone size: .; J gene: TRBJ2-7; V gene: TRBV7-2; CDR3 DNA: TGCGCCAGCAGCCGATGGTCGGGGGGGGCCCGGGGCGAGCAGTACTTC; CDR3 protein: CASSRWSGGARGEQYF
D gene: .; clone size: .; J gene: TRBJ2-2; V gene: TRBV12-3/TRBV12-4; CDR3 DNA: TGTGCCAGCAGGGAAGCAGGGGAGCTGTTTTTT; CDR3 protein: CASREAGELFF
D gene: TRBD2; clone size: .; J gene: TRBJ2-5; V gene: TRBV7-2; CDR3 DNA: TGTGCCAGCAGCCCGACCGGGACTAGCGGGAGTTTGAGGACCCAGTACTTC; CDR3 protein: CASSPTGTSGSLRTQYF
D gene: .; clone size: .; J gene: TRBJ1-5; V gene: TRBV7-9; CDR3 DNA: TGTGCCAGCAGCTTAAGCAGGGACCTTAATCAGCCCCAGCATTTT; CDR3 protein: CASSLSRDLNQPQHF
D gene: .; clone size: .; J gene: TRBJ1-1; V gene: TRBV5-1; CDR3 DNA: TGCGCCAGCAAGGGGATTAACACTGAAGCTTTCTTT; CDR3 protein: CASKGINTEAFF